The clone carrying this TCR beta chain has only a few counts. The antigen remains unidentified. The data originate from a study of T cell responses to AZD1222 COVID-19 vaccine. Clones were sequenced by immunoSEQ multiplex PCR, and TCRdb holds only the in-frame ones, with some missing. The data show roughly 70,000 clones, 83% seen once. Notes on the study in general: Most donors were white British, females outnumbered males, and clonal diversity was possibly underestimated.

Sequenced material: peripheral blood, taken 28 days after the second AZD1222 dose. The source is an adult who received the AZD1222 COVID-19 vaccine.

CDR3: CASSKSRGNYGYTF. Here the CDR3 DNA reads TGTGCCAGTAGTAAGTCCAGGGGTAACTATGGCTACACCTTC. The rearrangement uses TRBV19 and TRBJ1-2; D is possibly TRBD1 (6 bases). V was shortened by 4 bases and J by 1 base, with 10 bases between the two germline ends. The CDR3 sequence is 14 residues long. The germline CDR1 and CDR2 sequences are LNHDA and SQIVND (reference sequence).